This T cell receptor beta chain was recorded in a study of blood T cell repertoires in COVID-19. Assignments of participants to cohorts depended upon their own reported clinical history. Per germline, CDR1 MNHEY and CDR2 SVGAGI. This CDR3 comprises 14 residues. Unmatched junction bases numbered 6, after V lost 7 bases and J lost 4 bases. As handled by the study authors: Amplification of reference gene primers was used by the study to estimate nucleated cell counts. Only in-frame clones appear in the TCRdb table, and some are missing; sequencing was by immunoSEQ multiplex PCR. The V and J calls and the clone size are those of that table, but D and trimming were determined from the DNA. The sample holds some 200,000 clones, 65% to 85% seen once.

The chain has TRBV6-5 and TRBJ2-5; 10 bases line up with TRBD2. This clonotype was sampled from a woman aged 35 to 49 with acute COVID-19. Material: PBMCs or T cells enriched from blood (not recorded which). CDR3 sequence (DNA): TGTGCCAGCACTCCCGGGACTAGCGTAGAGACCCAGTACTTC. Amino acid sequence: CASTPGTSVETQYF.